The rows below give T cell receptor beta chains drawn from one sample of a study of shared clonotypes between healthy human individuals. TCRdb keeps only in-frame clones here, not all; method: immunoSEQ multiplex PCR. This table holds around 2.1 million clones, roughly 91% found once. Input material: naive CD8+ T cells from PBMCs. The receptors here all came from a man aged 18 to 29 in good health. Some clones in this sample may be carry-over from other donors' samples. Both conserved end residues are part of each CDR3. A D gene is named only where the DNA matches it firmly. Clone size, where shown, is once, few, many, or a class for clones that have expanded.

TGTGCCAGTAGTAGTGAAGCCCGGATACTCACAGATACGCAGTATTTT	CASSSEARILTDTQYF	NA	TRBV19	NA	TRBJ2-3
TGTGCCAGCAGTGAACGACAGAACACTGAAGCTTTCTTT	CASSERQNTEAFF	NA	TRBV6-1	NA	TRBJ1-1
TGTGCCAGCAGCTTAGTGTCCCATGAGCAGTTCTTC	CASSLVSHEQFF	NA	TRBV7-9	NA	TRBJ2-1
TGCGCCAGCAGCTTGGGGGCGGACTTAAATGGCTACACCTTC	CASSLGADLNGYTF	once	TRBV5-1	NA	TRBJ1-2
TGTGCCAGCAGTTTATTGGGGGGAGTACTCTACGAGCAGTACTTC	CASSLLGGVLYEQYF	NA	TRBV27	NA	TRBJ2-7
TGTGCCAGCAGTGACGGTCAGGGTCCCTACGAGCAGTACTTC	CASSDGQGPYEQYF	NA	TRBV2	NA	TRBJ2-7
TGCAGCGTTGAAGGTAGGGGACTAGCGGGATTCAAGGAGCAGTTCTTC	CSVEGRGLAGFKEQFF	NA	TRBV29-1	TRBD2	TRBJ2-1
TGTGCCAGTAGCCCCTGGTATGGTGAAGCTTTCTTT	CASSPWYGEAFF	few	TRBV19	NA	TRBJ1-1
TGTGCCAGTAGTACACCACCCGGGGGGACGCTAGGGGAGACCCAGTACTTC	CASSTPPGGTLGETQYF	NA	TRBV19	TRBD2	TRBJ2-5
TGTGCCAGCACTGGTCTAAGGGGCGTGAGCACTGAAGCTTTCTTT	CASTGLRGVSTEAFF	NA	TRBV7-8	NA	TRBJ1-1
TGCGCCAGCAGCCAAGATAAGGTAGGCAGGGTAAAACCCCACTACGAGCAGTACTTC	CASSQDKVGRVKPHYEQYF	NA	TRBV4-3	NA	TRBJ2-7
TGTGCCAGCAGTTCTAGGACGGCACCTACCTCCTACGAGCAGTACTTC	CASSSRTAPTSYEQYF	NA	TRBV28	NA	TRBJ2-7
TGTGCCAGCACCCCAGGGGGCGGGTATACGCAGTATTTT	CASTPGGGYTQYF	NA	TRBV28	TRBD1	TRBJ2-3
TGCGCCACGGGAAGTAGCGGGGCTGGCGAGCAGTACTTC	CATGSSGAGEQYF	NA	TRBV10-2	TRBD2	TRBJ2-7
TGTGCCAGCAGTTCTGTCAGGACAGGGTTGGCGACCGGGGAGCTGTTTTTT	CASSSVRTGLATGELFF	NA	TRBV7-9	TRBD1	TRBJ2-2
TGTGCCAGCAGCTGGGGCCCCCAGGGGACTAACTATGGCTACACCTTC	CASSWGPQGTNYGYTF	once	TRBV7-9	NA	TRBJ1-2
TGTGCCAGCAGCCCCGGGACCCTATACAATGAGCAGTTCTTC	CASSPGTLYNEQFF	NA	TRBV5-6	NA	TRBJ2-1
TGTGCCTGGAGTGTAGGGGACTACGAGCAGTACTTC	CAWSVGDYEQYF	NA	TRBV30	NA	TRBJ2-7
TGTGCCAGCAGCGTTTATTTGTCGAGCGGGAGATACAATGAGCAGTTCTTC	CASSVYLSSGRYNEQFF	NA	TRBV9	TRBD2	TRBJ2-1
TGCAGCTCCTTCGGGGGGGCGTTTCCCTACGAGCAGTACTTC	CSSFGGAFPYEQYF	NA	TRBV29-1	TRBD2	TRBJ2-7
TGTGCCAGTAGCCAGGGACTAGCGGCCTCCTACGAGCAGTACTTC	CASSQGLAASYEQYF	NA	TRBV19	TRBD2	TRBJ2-7
TGTGCCAGTAGTATCCTGGGGGGCCCACCAGACAGGGGCAAAGGAGATACGCAGTATTTT	CASSILGGPPDRGKGDTQYF	NA	TRBV19	TRBD1	TRBJ2-3
TGTGCCGGTATTACGGGCACTGAAGCTTTCTTT	CAGITGTEAFF	NA	TRBV19	NA	TRBJ1-1
TGCGCCAGCAGCCAAACCCACCCACCGGGCAGGGAGGACGAGCAGTACTTC	CASSQTHPPGREDEQYF	NA	TRBV4-1	NA	TRBJ2-7
TGCAGACCAAACGGGGATCCTGGGGCCAACGTCCTGACTTTC	CRPNGDPGANVLTF	NA	TRBV29-1	NA	TRBJ2-6
TGTGCCAGCAGCCTGGGACAGGGGCCGCTCTATGGGTACACCTTC	CASSLGQGPLYGYTF	NA	TRBV7-9	TRBD1	TRBJ1-2
TGTGCCAGCAGTTATTCGCCAAGGACTAGCCGTTCCGAGCAGTACTTC	CASSYSPRTSRSEQYF	NA	TRBV6-5	TRBD2	TRBJ2-7
TGTGCCAGCAGCCTGGGTTTTAACAATGAGCAGTTCTTC	CASSLGFNNEQFF	NA	TRBV7-9	NA	TRBJ2-1
TGTGCCAGTAGTTCCCATGTATGGCAGGGAGGCTACGAGCAGTACTTC	CASSSHVWQGGYEQYF	NA	TRBV19	NA	TRBJ2-7
TGTGCCACTTGGGGTCGGGGAGTTTACAATGAGCAGTTCTTC	CATWGRGVYNEQFF	NA	TRBV6-1	NA	TRBJ2-1
TGTGCCAGCAGCGTAGGGGACAGTTACACAGATACGCAGTATTTT	CASSVGDSYTDTQYF	once	TRBV9	TRBD1	TRBJ2-3
TGTGCCAGCAGTAATGCCGCGGCCGACAACTATGGCTACACCTTC	CASSNAAADNYGYTF	NA	TRBV28	NA	TRBJ1-2
TGTGCCAGCAGGTATACGGGACAGCCAAACACTGAAGCTTTCTTT	CASRYTGQPNTEAFF	NA	TRBV5-5	TRBD1	TRBJ1-1
TGCGCCAGCAGCCAAGAGGGGGGGGTAAACATTCAGTACTTC	CASSQEGGVNIQYF	NA	TRBV4-3	TRBD2	TRBJ2-4
TGTGCCAGCAGCGCCACTTTGGGCAGTGACTATGGCTACACCTTC	CASSATLGSDYGYTF	NA	TRBV9	NA	TRBJ1-2
TGCGCCAGCAGCTTGGCCGGATCGTACGAGCAGTACTTC	CASSLAGSYEQYF	NA	TRBV5-1	NA	TRBJ2-7
TGTGCCAGCAGCTGGACTACCTTTGGGACAGATACGCAGTATTTT	CASSWTTFGTDTQYF	NA	TRBV7-2	NA	TRBJ2-3
TGTGCCAGCAGCGTAGGATCGGGAGGTCAGCCCCAGCATTTT	CASSVGSGGQPQHF	few	TRBV9	NA	TRBJ1-5
TGTGCCAGCAGTTCCCCAGGGACATGGATAAACTATGGCTACACCTTC	CASSSPGTWINYGYTF	NA	TRBV28	NA	TRBJ1-2
TGCGCCAGCAGGCCCGAACCAGGGGCCTTGGGGAGGACTGAAGCTTTCTTT	CASRPEPGALGRTEAFF	NA	TRBV4-1	NA	TRBJ1-1
TGTGCCAGCAGCTTCGGTGGAAACACCATATATTTT	CASSFGGNTIYF	NA	TRBV5-6	NA	TRBJ1-3
TGTGCCAGCAGCTTTACGGGGCAGGGGCGGTTTCACACTGAAGCTTTCTTT	CASSFTGQGRFHTEAFF	NA	TRBV5-4	NA	TRBJ1-1
TGTGCCAGCAGTTTATCGGGACTAGCGGAAATCTACAATGAGCAGTTCTTC	CASSLSGLAEIYNEQFF	NA	TRBV27	TRBD2	TRBJ2-1
TGTGCTAGTGGTAACCTAGGGGACGATGGCTACACCTTC	CASGNLGDDGYTF	NA	TRBV12-5	NA	TRBJ1-2
TGTGCCAGTAGTATAGGAGTGAACACTGAAGCTTTCTTT	CASSIGVNTEAFF	few	TRBV19	NA	TRBJ1-1
TGTGCCAGCATCTACAGCGGCGGGAACACTGAAGCTTTCTTT	CASIYSGGNTEAFF	few	TRBV7-9	NA	TRBJ1-1